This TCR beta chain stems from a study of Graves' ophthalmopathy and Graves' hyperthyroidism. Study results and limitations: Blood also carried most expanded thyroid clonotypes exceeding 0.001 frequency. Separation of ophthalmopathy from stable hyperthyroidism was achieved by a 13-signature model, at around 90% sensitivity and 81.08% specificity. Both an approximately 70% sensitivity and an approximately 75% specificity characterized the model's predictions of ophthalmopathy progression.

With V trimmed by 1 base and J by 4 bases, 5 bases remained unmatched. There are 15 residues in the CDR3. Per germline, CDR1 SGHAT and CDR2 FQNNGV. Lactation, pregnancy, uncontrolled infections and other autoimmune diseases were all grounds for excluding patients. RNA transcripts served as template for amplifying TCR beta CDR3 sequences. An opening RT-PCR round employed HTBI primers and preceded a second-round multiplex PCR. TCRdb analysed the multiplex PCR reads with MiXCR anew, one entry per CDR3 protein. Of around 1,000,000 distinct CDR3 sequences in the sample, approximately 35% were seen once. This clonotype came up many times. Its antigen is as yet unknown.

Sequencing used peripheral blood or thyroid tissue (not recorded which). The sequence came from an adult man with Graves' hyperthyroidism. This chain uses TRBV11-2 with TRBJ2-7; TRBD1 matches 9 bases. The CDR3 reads CASSLATGGKYEQYF. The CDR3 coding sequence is TGTGCCAGCAGCTTAGCCACAGGGGGCAAATACGAGCAGTACTTC.